This passage covers 25 T cell receptor beta chains from one sample sequenced in a study of beta chain features in type 1 diabetes. cDNA synthesis used the whole RNA isolate, giving expressed TCRB sequences. Generated by immunoSEQ multiplex PCR, the TCRdb table keeps only in-frame clones and is missing some. The sample includes 400,000 to 550,000 clones, 10% to 12% of them seen just once. The sequenced material came from naive CD4+ T cells from blood. These receptors all come from a woman between 18 and 30 years old in good health.

This chain connects TRBV7-9 to TRBJ2-3; TRBD1 or TRBD2 may be the D gene (5 bases each). The germline V and J ends were trimmed by 0 bases and 2 bases, with 18 bases remaining between them. The CDR3 contains 18 residues. Germline V gene lookup returns CDR1 SEHNR and CDR2 FQNEAQ (reference sequence). The CDR3 protein is CASSLAGLPGTTTDTQYF. The CDR3 nucleotides read TGTGCCAGCAGCTTAGCGGGTCTTCCCGGGACCACCACAGATACGCAGTATTTT.

This clone turned up a few times. The chain has TRBV29-1 and TRBJ1-2; 12 bases agree with TRBD1. The CDR3 spans 16 residues. The V gene end was trimmed by 3 bases and the J gene end by 6 bases; junction bases not matched to a gene: 11. Germline CDR1 and CDR2: SQVTM and ANQGSEA. CDR3 in DNA: TGCAGCGTTGAGGGGGACAGGGGGCGGACGTACGATGGCTACACCTTC. Residues: CSVEGDRGRTYDGYTF.

This rearrangement joins TRBV7-6 to TRBJ2-4, with 8 bases matching TRBD1. Trimming removed 0 bases from V and 9 bases from J; junction bases left unmatched: 10. The germline V gene encodes CDR1 SGHVS and CDR2 FNYEAQ. The CDR3 runs 16 residues. The CDR3 bases are TGTGCCAGCAGCTTAGCGACAGGGGCCATAGGGGGCATTCAGTACTTC. Protein sequence: CASSLATGAIGGIQYF.

This clone was counted a few times. The chain has TRBV30 and TRBJ1-3; maybe TRBD1 (6 bases). The germline V gene has CDR1 GTSNPN and CDR2 SVGIG (reference sequence). This CDR3 is built from 13 residues. With 5 bases removed from V and 3 bases from J, the gap between germline ends came to 11 bases. Here the CDR3 reads CAWGGDFGNTIYF. CDR3 nucleotides: TGTGCCTGGGGGGGCGACTTTGGAAACACCATATATTTT. The full variable domain, in which reference TRBV30 and TRBJ1-3 provide the parts outside the CDR3, is SQTIHQWPATLVQPVGSPLSLECTVEGTSNPNLYWYRQAAGRGLQLLFYSVGIGQISSEVPQNLSASRPQDRQFILSSKKLLLSDSGFYLCAWGGDFGNTIYFGEGSWLTVV.

This clone has just a few counts. The chain recombines TRBV9 with TRBJ2-4; D unresolved. This CDR3 contains 14 residues. Deletions cut 9 bases from V and 3 bases from J, with 16 bases between. Per the germline V gene, CDR1 is SGDLS and CDR2 is YYNGEE. CDR3 nucleotide sequence: TGTGCCACCAAGGGTGGGCGAGTCAAAAACATTCAGTACTTC. This sequence encodes CATKGGRVKNIQYF.

CDR3 DNA: TGTGCCAGCAGCCCTAGGACCGGGACAGGTTTTCAGCCCCAGCATTTT. Its protein is CASSPRTGTGFQPQHF. The V call is TRBV7-2, the J call TRBJ1-5, with 8 positions matching TRBD1. CDR3 size: 16 residues. Unmatched junction bases numbered 12, after V lost 5 bases and J lost 6 bases. Germline lookup yields CDR1 SGHTA and CDR2 FQGNSA. Using reference TRBV7-2 and TRBJ1-5 for the parts outside the CDR3, the full variable domain is GAGVSQSPSNKVTEKGKDVELRCDPISGHTALYWYRQSLGQGLEFLIYFQGNSAPDKSGLPSDRFSAERTGGSVSTLTIQRTQQEDSAVYLCASSPRTGTGFQPQHFGDGTRLSIL.

This clone was recorded a few times. The V and J genes are TRBV4-3 and TRBJ2-3; possibly TRBD1 for D (5 bases). The CDR3 length is 16 residues. The ends were cut back, 1 base at V and 0 bases at J, with 11 bases in the middle. CDR1 is LGHNA and CDR2 is YSLEER in the germline V gene. In nucleotides, the CDR3 is TGCGCCAGCAGCCAAGCGTGGGGCGCCAGCACAGATACGCAGTATTTT. Translating it yields CASSQAWGASTDTQYF.

This clone was picked up a small number of times. The V call is TRBV4-2, the J call TRBJ2-1; D could derive from TRBD1 or TRBD2 (6 bases each). From germline, CDR1 is LGHNA and CDR2 YNFKEQ. Trimming pared 4 bases from V and 8 bases from J, leaving 15 bases between. The CDR3 sequence is 14 residues long. The CDR3 spells CASSRGGTQDEQFF. In nucleotides, the CDR3 is TGTGCCAGCAGCCGAGGAGGGACACAGGATGAGCAGTTCTTC.

Only a few counts were recorded for this clone. The chain is built from TRBV9 and TRBJ1-6, with D unresolved. The CDR3 is made up of 17 amino acids. Trimming cost V 4 bases and J 0 bases, with 14 bases left between them. Germline V gene sequence: CDR1 SGDLS, CDR2 YYNGEE. As DNA, the CDR3 is TGTGCCAGCAGCCCCCGCGGCAGCAGCTCCTATAATTCACCCCTCCACTTT. Amino acid sequence: CASSPRGSSSYNSPLHF.

The J gene is TRBJ2-7, the V gene TRBV7-9; the D gene is possibly TRBD2 (5 bases). The germline gives CDR1 SEHNR, CDR2 FQNEAQ (reference sequence). V dropped 5 bases and J dropped 7 bases, with 18 bases sitting between them. The CDR3 covers 14 residues. The CDR3 DNA reads TGTGCCAGCAGCCCCGGACTGAGAGTAGTGGAGCAGTACTTC. This encodes CASSPGLRVVEQYF.

This clone has just a few counts. The genes are TRBV20-1 and TRBJ2-3; possibly TRBD2 for D (5 bases). The CDR3 covers 10 residues. Trimming stripped 7 bases from V and 5 bases from J, with 7 bases between. The germline V gene has CDR1 DFQATT and CDR2 SNEGSKA (reference sequence). This CDR3 reads CSGGLDTQYF. The CDR3 DNA sequence: TGCAGTGGAGGACTAGATACGCAGTATTTT.

The gene calls are TRBV5-4 and TRBJ2-5, with 11 positions matching TRBD1. The length of the CDR3 is 15 residues. V dropped 5 bases and J dropped 3; count of bases not matched to a gene: 6. Germline CDR1 SGHNT, CDR2 YYREEE (reference sequence). CDR3 in amino acids: CASRPGTGGEETQYF. CDR3 bases: TGTGCCAGCAGACCCGGGACAGGGGGTGAAGAGACCCAGTACTTC.

This clone showed up just a few times. The chain carries TRBV9 and TRBJ2-1, with D maybe TRBD2 (6 bases). In germline, CDR1 is SGDLS, CDR2 YYNGEE. V lost 0 bases to trimming and J lost 7 bases, with 11 bases between them. The CDR3 covers 14 residues. CDR3 nucleotide sequence: TGTGCCAGCAGCGTAGCTGGGGGGTTTAATGAGCAGTTCTTC. Amino acids: CASSVAGGFNEQFF.

The chain combines TRBV13 with TRBJ2-1; 11 positions match TRBD2. J was trimmed by 7 bases and V by 3 bases; bases with no gene match: 11. The germline V gene has CDR1 PRHDT and CDR2 FYEKMQ (reference sequence). CDR3 size: 17 residues. CDR3 residues: CASSFGLAGGSGNEQFF. The CDR3 nucleotides read TGTGCCAGCAGCTTTGGGCTAGCGGGAGGAAGCGGGAATGAGCAGTTCTTC. The full variable domain, its missing parts supplied by reference TRBV13 and TRBJ2-1, is AAGVIQSPRHLIKEKRETATLKCYPIPRHDTVYWYQQGPGQDPQFLISFYEKMQSDKGSIPDRFSAQQFSDYHSELNMSSLELGDSALYFCASSFGLAGGSGNEQFFGPGTRLTVL.

The chain couples TRBV19 to TRBJ2-1; D possibly corresponds to TRBD2 (5 bases). Germline CDR1 LNHDA, CDR2 SQIVND (reference sequence). The length of the CDR3 is 11 residues. V lost 8 bases, J lost 6 bases, and 8 bases lay in between. CDR3 nucleotide sequence: TGTGCCAGTCGGGGTGCCAATGAGCAGTTCTTC. Translated: CASRGANEQFF.

The V gene is TRBV7-2, the J gene TRBJ2-5; D remains unclear. Germline V gene lookup returns CDR1 SGHTA and CDR2 FQGNSA. Trimming took off 1 base at V and 1 base at J, with 10 bases between the two ends. The CDR3 is 15 residues long. CDR3 DNA sequence: TGTGCCAGCAGCTTAGGATCAGGCCCCCAAGAGACCCAGTACTTC. Its translation is CASSLGSGPQETQYF.

This chain's CDR3 is CASSQISGEQETQYF. CDR3 nucleotide sequence: TGCGCCAGCAGTCAAATTAGCGGGGAACAAGAGACCCAGTACTTC. V gene TRBV23-1 combines with J gene TRBJ2-5, with 8 bases lining up with TRBD2. TRBV23-1 is identified as an open reading frame with a role that is uncertain. CDR3 length: 15 residues. Trimming removed 2 bases from V and 2 bases from J; junction bases left unmatched: 4.

The V call is TRBV19, the J call TRBJ2-1; D remains ambiguous. Germline lookup yields CDR1 LNHDA and CDR2 SQIVND (reference sequence). The ends were cut back, 3 bases at V and 3 bases at J, with 9 bases in the middle. There are 14 residues in the CDR3. Written as DNA, the CDR3 is TGTGCCAGTAGTATGGGGTCAGACTACAATGAGCAGTTCTTC. Its protein is CASSMGSDYNEQFF.

V gene TRBV2 combines with J gene TRBJ2-3; D unclear. Germline values: CDR1 SNHLY, CDR2 FYNNEI. The CDR3 length is 14 residues. Trimming removed 6 bases at V and 1 base at J, with 11 bases between. The CDR3 is CASRRQPGTDTQYF. The CDR3 region has the DNA TGTGCCAGCAGGCGGCAGCCAGGCACAGATACGCAGTATTTT.

Ten or more counts support this clone. J is TRBJ2-7 and V is TRBV29-1, with a possible D match to TRBD1 (6 bases). V dropped 4 bases and J dropped 3 bases, with 10 bases sitting between them. CDR1 is SQVTM and CDR2 is ANQGSEA in the germline V gene. The CDR3 length is 12 residues. DNA for the CDR3: TGCAGCGTTGTAGGACAGAACTACGAGCAGTACGTC. Protein: CSVVGQNYEQYV.

Details on this clone: Other DNA sequences within the sample encode an identical CDR3. This chain's CDR3 is CASSQVLSGANVLTF. The CDR3, as DNA: TGTGCCAGCAGCCAAGTACTCTCTGGGGCCAACGTCCTGACTTTC. This rearrangement joins TRBV4-2 to TRBJ2-6; D remains ambiguous. Trimming stripped 1 base from V and 0 bases from J, with 4 bases between. The CDR3 spans 15 residues. CDR1 is LGHNA, CDR2 YNFKEQ, per germline.

The sample holds one count of this clone. The rearrangement uses TRBV2 and TRBJ1-1; D is ambiguous. The length of the CDR3 is 13 residues. Germline CDR1 reads SNHLY; CDR2 reads FYNNEI. V lost 9 bases and J lost 0, with 11 bases in between. CDR3 nucleotide sequence: TGTGCCAGTTCACCCCCAATGAACACTGAAGCTTTCTTT. As protein: CASSPPMNTEAFF.

This chain links TRBV28 with TRBJ1-5; D might be TRBD1 (5 bases). Trimming removed 8 bases from V and 2 bases from J, with 22 bases in between. Looked up from germline, CDR1 is MDHEN and CDR2 is SYDVKM. The CDR3 runs to 17 residues. In nucleotides, the CDR3 is TGTGCCAGCCTACCTCGGCTGGGGGTCGCGGGCAATCAGCCCCAGCATTTT. It is translated as CASLPRLGVAGNQPQHF.

The chain joins TRBV5-6 to TRBJ1-2; unclear D gene. V lost 4 bases, J lost 8 bases, and 15 bases lay in between. Germline CDR1 and CDR2: SGHDT and YYEEEE. The CDR3 has 13 amino acids. The CDR3 is CASSRLWIYGYTF. CDR3 sequence (DNA): TGTGCCAGCAGCCGATTGTGGATTTACGGCTACACCTTC.

This rearrangement joins TRBV4-2 to TRBJ2-1; D gene unclear. This CDR3 comprises 14 residues. The V and J ends lost 1 base and 6 bases respectively, with 10 bases between them. Germline CDR1 and CDR2: LGHNA and YNFKEQ. The CDR3 nucleotides read TGTGCCAGCAGCCAAGGCCGGGTACCCAATGAGCAGTTCTTC. Protein: CASSQGRVPNEQFF.